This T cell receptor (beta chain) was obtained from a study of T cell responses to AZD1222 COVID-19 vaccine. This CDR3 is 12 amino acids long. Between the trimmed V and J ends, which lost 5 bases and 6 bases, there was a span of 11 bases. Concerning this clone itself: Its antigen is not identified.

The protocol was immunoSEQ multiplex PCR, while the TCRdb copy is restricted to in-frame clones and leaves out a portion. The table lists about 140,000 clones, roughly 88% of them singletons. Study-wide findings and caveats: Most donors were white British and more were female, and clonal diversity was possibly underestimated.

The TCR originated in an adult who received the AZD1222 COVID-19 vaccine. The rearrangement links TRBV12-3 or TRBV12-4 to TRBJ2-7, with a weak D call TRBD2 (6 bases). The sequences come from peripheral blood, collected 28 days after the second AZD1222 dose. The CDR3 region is CASSPGLSEQYF. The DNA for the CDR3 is TGTGCCAGCAGTCCGGGACTCAGCGAGCAGTACTTC.